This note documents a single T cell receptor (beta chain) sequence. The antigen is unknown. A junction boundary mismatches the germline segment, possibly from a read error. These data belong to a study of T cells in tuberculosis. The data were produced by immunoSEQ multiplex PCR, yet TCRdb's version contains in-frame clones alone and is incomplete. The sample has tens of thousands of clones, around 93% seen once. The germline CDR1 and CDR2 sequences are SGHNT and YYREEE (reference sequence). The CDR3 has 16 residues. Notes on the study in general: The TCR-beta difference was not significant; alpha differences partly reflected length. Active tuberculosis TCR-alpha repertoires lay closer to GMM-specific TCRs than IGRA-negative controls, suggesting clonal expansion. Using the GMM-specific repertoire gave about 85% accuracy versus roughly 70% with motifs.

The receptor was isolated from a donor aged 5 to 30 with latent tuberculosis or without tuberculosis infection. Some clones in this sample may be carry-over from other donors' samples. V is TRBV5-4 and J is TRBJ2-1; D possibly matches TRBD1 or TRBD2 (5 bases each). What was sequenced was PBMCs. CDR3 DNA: TGTGCCAGTAGCTTGGGGCTAGTACGCGGGTACAATGAGCAGTTCTTC. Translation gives CASSLGLVRGYNEQFF.